These 28 T cell receptor beta chains were all obtained from the same sample, sequenced in a study of post-analysis software for immune sequencing data. These TCRs' antigens remain unknown. Study-level results: With TRBV5-6, TRBV5-1 and TRBV20-1 included, about five TRBV segments were more frequent in patients than in controls.

Unique molecular identifiers were carried by the TCR beta cDNA libraries. TCRdb recomputed calls from the PCR reads with MiXCR, one row per CDR3 protein. The sample holds about 820,000 distinct CDR3 sequences; roughly half are singletons and the top ten take under 6%. The specimen was blood. Every receptor here comes from a girl between 10 and 17 years old with multiple sclerosis.

The chain combines TRBV7-9 with TRBJ2-7; tentatively, D is TRBD1 or TRBD2 (5 bases each). Trimming took 2 bases from V and 2 from J, leaving 13 bases between them. Germline lookup yields CDR1 SEHNR and CDR2 FQNEAQ (reference sequence). The CDR3 covers 15 residues. DNA of the CDR3: TGTGCCAGCAGCTTATGGGGGACCGAGACCTACGAGCAGTACTTC. Amino acid sequence: CASSLWGTETYEQYF.

This clonotype occurred a few times. J is TRBJ2-3 and V is TRBV5-1; D is tentatively TRBD1 or TRBD2 (6 bases each). V was cut by 5 bases and J by 4 bases, with 14 bases left in between. The V gene's germline CDR1 is SGHRS and CDR2 YFSETQ. The CDR3 extends over 14 amino acids. The CDR3 nucleotides read TGCGCCAGCAGGAGGGGGGAAATCGCAGATACGCAGTATTTT. Translation gives CASRRGEIADTQYF.

The V call is TRBV7-8, the J call TRBJ2-7, with 9 bases fitting TRBD1. This CDR3 is 14 amino acids long. V was pared by 2 bases and J by 4 bases, with 3 bases of the junction left unmatched. From germline, CDR1 is SGHVS and CDR2 FQNEAQ. CDR3 in amino acids: CASSLLDRGYEQYF. The CDR3 DNA is TGTGCCAGCAGCTTATTGGACAGGGGTTACGAGCAGTACTTC.

The V call is TRBV15, the J call TRBJ1-5; a weak D match, TRBD1 (5 bases). The CDR3 sequence is 16 residues long. Trimming stripped 2 bases from V and 6 bases from J, with 17 bases between. Germline loops: CDR1 LNHNV, CDR2 YYDKDF (reference sequence). Here the CDR3 reads CATSRPGTGPGQPQHF. The DNA for the CDR3 is TGTGCCACCAGCAGACCCGGGACCGGGCCCGGTCAGCCCCAGCATTTT. Using reference TRBV15 and TRBJ1-5 for the parts outside the CDR3, the full variable domain is DAMVIQNPRYQVTQFGKPVTLSCSQTLNHNVMYWYQQKSSQAPKLLFHYYDKDFNNEADTPDNFQSRRPNTSFCFLDIRSPGLGDTAMYLCATSRPGTGPGQPQHFGDGTRLSIL.

The rearrangement links TRBV2 to TRBJ2-3; no definite D call. Per the germline V gene, CDR1 is SNHLY and CDR2 is FYNNEI. CDR3 length: 14 residues. V lost 0 bases, J lost 5 bases, and 9 bases lay in between. The CDR3 DNA sequence: TGTGCCAGCAGTGAAGCGTTCCGTGGAGATACGCAGTATTTT. As protein: CASSEAFRGDTQYF.

This chain connects TRBV6-1 to TRBJ1-2, with no clear D. This CDR3 contains 16 residues. V was shortened by 2 bases and J by 1 base, with 14 bases between the two germline ends. Germline CDR1 is MNHNS and CDR2 is SASEGT. This CDR3 is CASSEIWAGDNYGYTF. In DNA form, the CDR3 reads TGTGCCAGCAGTGAAATCTGGGCAGGAGATAACTATGGCTACACCTTC.

The genes are TRBV21-1 and TRBJ1-2. TRBV21-1 is classified as a pseudogene. This CDR3 is 11 amino acids long. Here the CDR3 DNA reads TGTGCCAGGAAGACGGTAGATGGCTACACCTTC. This translates into CARKTVDGYTF.

This chain links TRBV29-1 with TRBJ2-7; no clear D. The CDR3 is 14 residues long. The ends were cut back, 6 bases at V and 3 bases at J, with 18 bases in the middle. Germline V gives CDR1 SQVTM, CDR2 ANQGSEA. CDR3 residues: CSVAGLTANYEQYF. CDR3 sequence (DNA): TGCAGCGTCGCCGGTCTAACAGCAAACTACGAGCAGTACTTC.

The chain recombines TRBV20-1 with TRBJ1-2, with D unclear. The CDR3 is made up of 12 amino acids. Germline CDR1 is DFQATT and CDR2 is SNEGSKA (reference sequence). CDR3 region: CRALVPNYGYTF. CDR3 bases: TGCAGGGCTTTGGTCCCCAACTATGGCTACACCTTC.

This clonotype was seen a few times. The chain carries TRBV10-3 and TRBJ2-5, with 9 bases aligning to TRBD1. Trimming removed 10 bases from V and 3 bases from J; junction bases left unmatched: 3. The CDR3 length is 12 residues. CDR1 ENHRY and CDR2 SYGVKD come from the germline V gene. Written as DNA, the CDR3 is TGTGCCACCCGGACAGGGGAAGAGACCCAGTACTTC. It yields the protein CATRTGEETQYF.

This clonotype was recorded a few times. The rearrangement joins TRBV12-3 or TRBV12-4 to TRBJ2-1; 8 bases fit TRBD2. Losses at the gene ends were 5 bases for V and 0 bases for J; bases not matched to a gene: 12. The CDR3 contains 18 residues. CDR3 bases: TGTGCCAGCAGTCCCAGGGCTAGGGGGACTAGCTCCTACAATGAGCAGTTCTTC. It translates to CASSPRARGTSSYNEQFF.

The chain combines TRBV7-9 with TRBJ2-3, with TRBD2 matching over 7 bases. V shed 1 base and J 4 bases; nucleotides not matched to a gene: 5. Germline CDR1 SEHNR, CDR2 FQNEAQ (reference sequence). The CDR3 covers 15 residues. CDR3 nucleotide sequence: TGTGCCAGCAGCTTAGGGGGCGGGAGTCCAGATACGCAGTATTTT. Amino acids: CASSLGGGSPDTQYF.

This clonotype has a handful of counts. This rearrangement joins TRBV7-6 to TRBJ2-1, with 9 bases that match TRBD1. This CDR3 contains 15 residues. Trimming cost V 7 bases and J 4 bases; bases outside gene matches: 8. The germline gives CDR1 SGHVS, CDR2 FNYEAQ. For the CDR3, the DNA is TGTGCCAGCAACCCGGCCGGGACAGGGTACAATGAGCAGTTCTTC. As protein: CASNPAGTGYNEQFF.

The gene calls are TRBV9 and TRBJ2-7; D not certain. CDR3 length equals 14 residues. Germline CDR1 is SGDLS and CDR2 is YYNGEE. V lost 3 bases to trimming and J lost 2 bases, with 12 bases between them. Here the CDR3 reads CASSAAYSAYEQYF. The DNA for the CDR3 is TGTGCCAGCAGCGCGGCTTACAGCGCCTACGAGCAGTACTTC.

This clonotype appeared a few times. CDR3 region: CASSFGGPNTEAFF. CDR3 coding DNA: TGTGCCAGCAGTTTTGGGGGGCCGAACACTGAAGCTTTCTTT. V gene TRBV6-6 combines with J gene TRBJ1-1, with D perhaps TRBD1 (6 bases). This CDR3 contains 14 residues. In germline, CDR1 is MNHNY, CDR2 SVGAGI (reference sequence). Trimming removed 4 bases at V and 1 base at J, with 10 bases between.

This clonotype was recorded a few times. J is TRBJ2-6 and V is TRBV6-5; the D gene is possibly TRBD1 (6 bases). Germline loops: CDR1 MNHEY, CDR2 SVGAGI. This CDR3 region has 17 residues. Trimming stripped 2 bases from V and 0 bases from J, with 11 bases between. CDR3 region: CASSYGGRFSGANVLTF. The DNA for the CDR3 is TGTGCCAGCAGTTACGGGGGCCGGTTCTCTGGGGCCAACGTCCTGACTTTC.

V gene TRBV10-3 combines with J gene TRBJ2-7, with 8 bases identical to TRBD2. V trimming: 3 bases; J trimming: 0 bases; junction bases outside the gene matches: 1. The CDR3 is 14 residues long. Germline values: CDR1 ENHRY, CDR2 SYGVKD. This CDR3 reads CAISDLAGSYEQYF. In DNA, the CDR3 is TGTGCCATCAGTGACCTAGCGGGCTCCTACGAGCAGTACTTC.

This clonotype appeared a single time. CDR3 coding DNA: TGTGCCAGCTCACCAAAGGCAGGGGGTTATAGCAATCAGCCCCAGCATTTT. This encodes CASSPKAGGYSNQPQHF. The chain has TRBV18 and TRBJ1-5; 7 nucleotides align to TRBD1. V trimming: 2 bases; J trimming: 0 bases; junction bases outside the gene matches: 7. This CDR3 is 17 amino acids long. CDR1 KGHSH and CDR2 LQKENI come from the germline V gene.

The rearrangement joins TRBV5-1 to TRBJ2-3, with D possibly being TRBD1 or TRBD2 (5 bases each). The CDR3 consists of 15 residues. V was cut by 2 bases and J by 3 bases, with 13 bases left in between. Germline assignment: CDR1 SGHRS and CDR2 YFSETQ. The CDR3 coding sequence is TGCGCCAGCAGCTTCCAGGGAGCCTTAACAGATACGCAGTATTTT. This gives the protein CASSFQGALTDTQYF.

The rearrangement joins TRBV5-1 to TRBJ2-4, with 9 bases matching TRBD1. J gave up 0 bases and V 5 bases, and 6 bases lay outside the gene matches. Germline CDR1 SGHRS, CDR2 YFSETQ. The CDR3 length is 16 residues. The CDR3 protein is CASSYRTGAAKNIQYF. For the CDR3, the DNA is TGCGCCAGCAGTTACAGGACAGGGGCAGCCAAAAACATTCAGTACTTC.

The chain joins TRBV7-9 to TRBJ1-5; 7 positions match TRBD1. Germline V gene sequence: CDR1 SEHNR, CDR2 FQNEAQ (reference sequence). This CDR3 spans 15 amino acids. V trimming: 3 bases; J trimming: 4 bases; junction bases outside the gene matches: 6. The CDR3 is CASSLGRGENQPQHF. CDR3 DNA: TGTGCCAGCAGCTTGGGCAGGGGGGAAAATCAGCCCCAGCATTTT.

The genes are TRBV7-6 and TRBJ2-3; no definite D call. The germline V and J ends were trimmed by 5 bases and 2 bases, with 8 bases remaining between them. The germline CDR1 and CDR2 sequences are SGHVS and FNYEAQ. The CDR3 extends over 13 amino acids. The CDR3 region is CASSQQYTDTQYF. CDR3 nucleotides: TGTGCCAGCAGCCAACAGTACACAGATACGCAGTATTTT. Filled out from reference TRBV7-6 and TRBJ2-3, the complete variable domain reads GAGVSQSPRYKVTKRGQDVALRCDPISGHVSLYWYRQALGQGPEFLTYFNYEAQQDKSGLPNDRFSAERPEGSISTLTIQRTEQRDSAMYRCASSQQYTDTQYFGPGTRLTVL.

This clonotype has just a few counts. This chain links TRBV3-1 with TRBJ2-7; 8 positions match TRBD2. V lost 3 bases to trimming and J lost 3 bases; unmatched junction nucleotides: 4. Germline loops: CDR1 LGHDT, CDR2 YNNKEL (reference sequence). The CDR3 has 14 residues. The CDR3: CASSHRTSSYEQYF. CDR3 DNA sequence: TGTGCCAGCAGCCACCGGACTAGCAGCTACGAGCAGTACTTC.

This clonotype showed up just a few times. The chain uses TRBV10-3 and TRBJ2-1; 11 nucleotides line up with TRBD2. CDR1 ENHRY and CDR2 SYGVKD come from the germline V gene. The trim removed 8 bases at V and 6 bases at J, leaving 12 bases unmatched. CDR3 length equals 16 residues. CDR3 sequence: CAIGPTSSGGFNEQFF. The CDR3 DNA follows: TGTGCCATCGGACCAACTTCTAGCGGGGGGTTCAATGAGCAGTTCTTC.

V is TRBV25-1 and J is TRBJ2-3; D unclear. V was clipped by 2 bases and J by 0 bases, with 6 bases between them. The CDR3 runs 14 residues. CDR1 and CDR2 from the germline V gene are MGHDK and SYGVNS. The CDR3 region is CASSEIRSTDTQYF. CDR3 nucleotide sequence: TGTGCCAGCAGTGAAATTCGCAGCACAGATACGCAGTATTTT. Complete variable domain (other parts from reference TRBV25-1 and TRBJ2-3): EADIYQTPRYLVIGTGKKITLECSQTMGHDKMYWYQQDPGMELHLIHYSYGVNSTEKGDLSSESTVSRIRTEHFPLTLESARPSHTSQYLCASSEIRSTDTQYFGPGTRLTVL.

This clonotype was found many times. The chain recombines TRBV9 with TRBJ2-5, with a tentative D call TRBD1 (6 bases). Per the germline V gene, CDR1 is SGDLS and CDR2 is YYNGEE. The CDR3 loop spans 16 amino acids. The V end lost 0 bases, the J end lost 4 bases, and 16 bases lay between the germline ends. CDR3 nucleotide sequence: TGTGCCAGCAGCGTAGCTACCAGGGGCGCGTTAGAGACCCAGTACTTC. This gives the protein CASSVATRGALETQYF.

This clonotype was seen a handful of times. The V and J genes are TRBV29-1 and TRBJ2-7, with 7 bases identical to TRBD1. After removal of 4 bases from V and 2 bases from J, the junction contained 5 bases not matched to a gene. Germline V gene sequence: CDR1 SQVTM, CDR2 ANQGSEA. The CDR3 sequence is 13 residues long. CDR3 DNA sequence: TGCAGCGTTGGAACGGGACAGACCTACGAGCAGTACTTC. Encoded protein: CSVGTGQTYEQYF.

This sequence joins TRBV2 and TRBJ2-6; no clear D. CDR1 is SNHLY and CDR2 is FYNNEI in the germline V gene. Trimming cost V 4 bases and J 1 base, with 5 bases left between them. The CDR3 spans 14 residues. CDR3 sequence: CASSVASGANVLTF. The CDR3 bases are TGTGCCAGCAGTGTTGCATCTGGGGCCAACGTCCTGACTTTC.